This T cell receptor beta chain emerged from a study of blood T cell repertoires in COVID-19. On the study more broadly: The analysed material was cDNA or gDNA that came from T cells, B-cell-depleted T cells, or PBMCs.

Sequenced by immunoSEQ multiplex PCR; TCRdb stores in-frame clones only, minus some. The sample records some 170,000 clones, roughly 90% being singletons. There are 14 residues in the CDR3. V lost 6 bases, J lost 0 bases, and 9 bases lay in between. Germline-derived CDR1 and CDR2 are LNHDA and SQIVND (reference sequence). The source is a man aged 60 to 69 with active or convalescent COVID-19. The chain employs TRBV19 and TRBJ1-5, with D possibly being TRBD1 (6 bases). Sequencing used peripheral blood. Written as DNA, the CDR3 is TGTGCCAGTAGGGGACAACATAGCAATCAGCCCCAGCATTTT. The encoded protein is CASRGQHSNQPQHF.